These 3 T cell receptor beta chains were sequenced from one sample in a study of T cells in Graves' hyperthyroidism and ophthalmopathy. The investigators amplified TCR beta CDR3 regions from RNA transcripts. HTBI primers were used for first-round RT-PCR of the TCR CDR3. TCRdb ran MiXCR on the multiplex PCR reads and lists one entry per CDR3 protein. The sample lists about 300,000 distinct CDR3 sequences; 15% to 20% were seen once. Sequencing was performed on blood. Source of these receptors: a young man with Graves' hyperthyroidism.

This clonotype was found many times. The chain joins TRBV9 to TRBJ2-5; D is unresolved. Trimming removed 5 bases from V and 5 bases from J, with 13 bases in between. Germline CDR1 SGDLS, CDR2 YYNGEE. CDR3 size: 13 residues. CDR3 in DNA: TGTGCCAGCAGTGATGGGGTAGGGGAGACCCAGTACTTC. Amino acid sequence: CASSDGVGETQYF.

This clonotype appeared many times. The chain joins TRBV3-1 to TRBJ2-2, with D perhaps being TRBD1 or TRBD2 (6 bases each). The V end lost 6 bases, the J end lost 5 bases, and 16 bases lay between the germline ends. Germline lookup yields CDR1 LGHDT and CDR2 YNNKEL (reference sequence). This CDR3 has 15 residues. CDR3 sequence: CASRPGGGRTGELFF. The CDR3 DNA sequence: TGTGCCAGCAGGCCCGGGGGCGGGCGAACCGGGGAGCTGTTTTTT.

This clonotype was seen more than once but under ten times. The chain couples TRBV24-1 to TRBJ2-6, with 7 bases aligning to TRBD1. Losses at the gene ends were 9 bases for V and 4 bases for J; bases not matched to a gene: 11. Germline CDR1 KGHDR, CDR2 SFDVKD. The CDR3 runs 16 residues. CDR3 DNA sequence: TGTGCCACCGAGGGACAGTTCCCTTCGGGGGCCAACGTCCTGACTTTC. Encoded protein: CATEGQFPSGANVLTF.